These T cell receptor beta chains were read from a single sample in a study of blood T cell repertoires in COVID-19. Assay: immunoSEQ multiplex PCR; the TCRdb copy retains only in-frame clones and omits some. The sample carries 95,000 to 150,000 clones, around 78% recorded once. The source material was peripheral blood. These receptors were taken from a man in his 70s with acute or convalescent COVID-19. Both conserved end residues are part of each CDR3. The D gene is left open where the match is weak. Clone size appears in some rows only: once, few, many, or a class for an expanded clone.

size	D	J	V	DNA	CDR3
-	TRBD1	TRBJ1-5	TRBV7-2	TGTGCCAGCAGCGGACGGGACAGGGGCGGACAGCCCCAGCATTTT	CASSGRDRGGQPQHF
-	TRBD2	TRBJ2-5	TRBV3-1/TRBV3-2	TGTGCCAGCAGCCAAGGTAGCGGGGAGGAGACCCAGTACTTC	CASSQGSGEETQYF
-	TRBD1	TRBJ1-1	TRBV2	TGTGCCAGCAGTGAAAGGGACAGGGGGCCCACTGAAGCTTTCTTT	CASSERDRGPTEAFF
-	-	TRBJ1-4	TRBV5-1	TGCGCCAGCTCCCGAGAGGGTGGTGAAAAACTGTTTTTT	CASSREGGEKLFF
-	-	TRBJ1-4	TRBV10-3	TGTGCCATCAGTCCCAACGCGGGGGGGAATGAAAAACTGTTTTTT	CAISPNAGGNEKLFF
-	-	TRBJ1-3	TRBV19	TGTGCCAGTAGTATGCATGACAGGATCGGAAACACCATATATTTT	CASSMHDRIGNTIYF
-	-	TRBJ1-5	TRBV2	TGTGCCAGCAGAGCCACAGTTAGCAATCAGCCCCAGCATTTT	CASRATVSNQPQHF
-	-	TRBJ2-7	TRBV7-2	TGTGCCAGCAGCTTAGATTTGAGCTCCTACGAGCAGTACTTC	CASSLDLSSYEQYF
-	-	TRBJ2-5	TRBV7-2	TGTGCCAGCAGCCGGGATTTTTCTCAAGAGACCCAGTACTTC	CASSRDFSQETQYF
-	TRBD1	TRBJ1-6	TRBV6-6	TGTGCCAGCAGTTCCAGGGACAGATTAGGGGATTCACCCCTCCACTTT	CASSSRDRLGDSPLHF
-	TRBD1	TRBJ1-4	TRBV7-2	TGTGCCAGCAGCGCGTACAGGGGAGGTAATGAAAAACTGTTTTTT	CASSAYRGGNEKLFF
-	-	TRBJ1-4	TRBV5-4	TGTGCCAGCAGCCCCGGACTGATTAATGAAAAACTGTTTTTT	CASSPGLINEKLFF
-	TRBD1	TRBJ1-2	TRBV27	TGTGCCAGCAGTTTCGGGACAGGAGACTTTAACTATGGCTACACCTTC	CASSFGTGDFNYGYTF
once	TRBD2	TRBJ2-5	TRBV4-2	TGTGCCAGCAGCCAAGGGACTAGTCAAGAGACCCAGTACTTC	CASSQGTSQETQYF
-	-	TRBJ1-1	TRBV19	TGTGCCAGTACCACGGAGGGGATCACTGAAGCTTTCTTT	CASTTEGITEAFF
once	-	TRBJ2-7	TRBV6-5	TGTGCCAGCACCGCCCTTGGAGTACCCTACGAGCAGTACTTC	CASTALGVPYEQYF
-	-	TRBJ1-6	TRBV18	TGTGCCAGCTCGCAAACAGGACAGCTTTATAATTCACCCCTCCACTTT	CASSQTGQLYNSPLHF
once	TRBD1	TRBJ2-7	TRBV27	TGTGCCAGCGCCCCAGGGACAGGGCTTTACGAGCAGTACTTC	CASAPGTGLYEQYF
-	-	TRBJ1-2	TRBV13	TGTGCCAGCAGCTTAGCCAGGGGCGATGGCTACACCTTC	CASSLARGDGYTF
-	-	TRBJ1-1	TRBV28	TGTGCCAGCAGCACAGGGCTTGCGGCTTTCTTT	CASSTGLAAFF
-	-	TRBJ2-7	TRBV3-1/TRBV3-2	TGTGCCAGCAGAGGGGAGAGTGAGGGACACCCCTACGAGCAGTACTTC	CASRGESEGHPYEQYF
-	-	TRBJ2-2	TRBV6-6	TGTGCCAGCATTGTGTCCTTGAACACCGGGGAGCTGTTTTTT	CASIVSLNTGELFF
few	TRBD2	TRBJ2-3	TRBV5-4	TGTGCCAGCAGCCCGGGACTAGCGGGCACAGATACGCAGTATTTT	CASSPGLAGTDTQYF
few	TRBD1	TRBJ2-7	TRBV7-9	TGTGCCAGCAGCTTAGGACGACAGGGGGTCGGGGCCTACGAGCAGTACTTC	CASSLGRQGVGAYEQYF
-	-	TRBJ2-5	TRBV6-6	TGTGCCAGCAGTTACTCTTGGTCGGTGGCGGAGGAGACCCAGTACTTC	CASSYSWSVAEETQYF
-	TRBD1	TRBJ1-6	TRBV19	TGTGCCAGTAGTACGCACTCCGGACAGGGCAATTCACCCCTCCACTTT	CASSTHSGQGNSPLHF
-	-	TRBJ2-7	TRBV7-9	TGTGCCAGCAGTCAAGAGAGCTACGAGCAGTACTTC	CASSQESYEQYF
few	TRBD1	TRBJ2-7	TRBV5-6	TGTGCCAGCAGCCCGGACAGGGGGCGTTTGGCCGAGCAGTACTTC	CASSPDRGRLAEQYF
-	TRBD2	TRBJ2-5	TRBV4-1	TGCGCCAGCAGCCAAATAGGACTAGCGGGGGGAGGCGAGACCCAGTACTTC	CASSQIGLAGGGETQYF
-	-	TRBJ2-3	TRBV4-2	TGTGCCAGCAGCCAGGATCGAGGGGGAGACACAGATACGCAGTATTTT	CASSQDRGGDTDTQYF
-	-	TRBJ2-1	TRBV11-3	TGTGCCAGCAGCCTGGCCCCAGGACTCCGCGGGGAGAATGAGCAGTTCTTC	CASSLAPGLRGENEQFF
-	-	TRBJ1-2	TRBV6-4	TGTGCCAGCAGAGGGCCCACAGGAGGCTACACCTTC	CASRGPTGGYTF
once	TRBD1	TRBJ1-3	TRBV6-1	TGTGCCAGCAGTGAATACAGGGGTAGAAACACCATATATTTT	CASSEYRGRNTIYF
-	-	TRBJ1-5	TRBV24-1	TGTGCCACCAGTCGGCAGGGGCACCAGCCCCAGCATTTT	CATSRQGHQPQHF
few	TRBD1	TRBJ2-2	TRBV19	TGTGCCAGTAGTAACAGGGGGCAGATCGGCACCGGGGAGCTGTTTTTT	CASSNRGQIGTGELFF
-	TRBD2	TRBJ2-3	TRBV5-5	TGTGCCAGCAGCTTCAGACTAGCGGGGGGGAGCACAGATACGCAGTATTTT	CASSFRLAGGSTDTQYF
-	-	TRBJ2-1	TRBV23-1	TGCGCCAGCAGTCAACCCGCCGCAGGGGTTAAGTCCTACAATGAGCAGTTCTTC	CASSQPAAGVKSYNEQFF
-	TRBD1	TRBJ1-2	TRBV18	TGTGCCAGCTCCCTCCAGAGAGGGGGCTGGGGCTACACCTTC	CASSLQRGGWGYTF
once	TRBD2	TRBJ2-5	TRBV11-3	TGTGCCAGCAGCTTCCTAGCGGGGGGACAAGAGACCCAGTACTTC	CASSFLAGGQETQYF
-	-	TRBJ1-4	TRBV6-2/TRBV6-3	TGTGCCAGCAGTTACGCGGAAGAAAAACTGTTTTTT	CASSYAEEKLFF